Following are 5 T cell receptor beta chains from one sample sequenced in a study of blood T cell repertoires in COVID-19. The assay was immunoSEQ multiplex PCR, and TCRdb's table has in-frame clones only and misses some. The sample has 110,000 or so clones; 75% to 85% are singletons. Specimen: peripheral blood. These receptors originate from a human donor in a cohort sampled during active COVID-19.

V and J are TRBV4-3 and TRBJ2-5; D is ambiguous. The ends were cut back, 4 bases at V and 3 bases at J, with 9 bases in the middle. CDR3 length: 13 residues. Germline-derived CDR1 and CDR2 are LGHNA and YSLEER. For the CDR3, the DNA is TGCGCCAGCAGCCGTTCGGCGGAAGAGACCCAGTACTTC. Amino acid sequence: CASSRSAEETQYF.

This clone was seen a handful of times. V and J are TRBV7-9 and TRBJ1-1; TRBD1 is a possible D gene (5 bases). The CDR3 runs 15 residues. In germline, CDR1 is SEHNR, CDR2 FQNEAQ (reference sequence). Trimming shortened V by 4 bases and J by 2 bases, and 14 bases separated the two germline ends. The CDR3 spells CASSSTLGPNTEAFF. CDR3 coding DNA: TGTGCCAGCAGCTCGACCTTGGGGCCTAACACTGAAGCTTTCTTT.

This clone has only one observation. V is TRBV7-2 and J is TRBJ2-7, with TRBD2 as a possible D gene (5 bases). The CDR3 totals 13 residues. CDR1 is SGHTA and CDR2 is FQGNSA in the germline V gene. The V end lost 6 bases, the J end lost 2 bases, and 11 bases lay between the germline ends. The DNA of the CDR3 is TGTGCCAGCAGGGGGAGTTGGGCCTACGAGCAGTACTTC. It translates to CASRGSWAYEQYF. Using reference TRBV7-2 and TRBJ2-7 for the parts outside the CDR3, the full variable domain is GAGVSQSPSNKVTEKGKDVELRCDPISGHTALYWYRQSLGQGLEFLIYFQGNSAPDKSGLPSDRFSAERTGGSVSTLTIQRTQQEDSAVYLCASRGSWAYEQYFGPGTRLTVT.

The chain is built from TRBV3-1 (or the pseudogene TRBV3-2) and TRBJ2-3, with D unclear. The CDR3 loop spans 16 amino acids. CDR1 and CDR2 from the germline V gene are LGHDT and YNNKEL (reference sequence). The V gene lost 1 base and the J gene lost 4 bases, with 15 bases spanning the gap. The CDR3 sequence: CASSQGAQMQADTQYF. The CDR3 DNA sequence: TGTGCCAGCAGCCAAGGAGCCCAGATGCAGGCAGATACGCAGTATTTT.

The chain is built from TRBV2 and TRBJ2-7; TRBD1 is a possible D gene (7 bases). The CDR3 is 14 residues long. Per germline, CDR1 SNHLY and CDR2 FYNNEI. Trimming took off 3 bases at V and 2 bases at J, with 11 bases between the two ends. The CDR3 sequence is CASSDGRGAYEQYF. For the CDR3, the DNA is TGTGCCAGCAGTGATGGCAGGGGGGCCTACGAGCAGTACTTC.